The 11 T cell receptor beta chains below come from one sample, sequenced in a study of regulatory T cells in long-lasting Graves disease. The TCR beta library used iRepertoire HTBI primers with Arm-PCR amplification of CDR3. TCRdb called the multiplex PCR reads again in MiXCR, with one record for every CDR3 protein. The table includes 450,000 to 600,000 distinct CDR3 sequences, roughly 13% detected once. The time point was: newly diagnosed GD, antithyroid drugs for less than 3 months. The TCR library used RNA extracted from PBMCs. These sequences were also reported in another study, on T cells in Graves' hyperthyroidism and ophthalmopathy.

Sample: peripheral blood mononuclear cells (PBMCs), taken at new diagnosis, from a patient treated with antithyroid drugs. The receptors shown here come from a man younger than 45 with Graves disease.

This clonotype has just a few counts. This chain's CDR3 is CASSYTVSGGYEQYF. Here the CDR3 DNA reads TGTGCCAGCAGTTACACCGTCTCAGGGGGCTACGAGCAGTACTTC. This chain connects TRBV6-2 or TRBV6-3 to TRBJ2-7; 7 positions match TRBD1. J gave up 3 bases and V 2 bases, and 7 bases lay outside the gene matches. The V gene's germline CDR1 is MNHEY and CDR2 SVGEGT. The length of the CDR3 is 15 residues.

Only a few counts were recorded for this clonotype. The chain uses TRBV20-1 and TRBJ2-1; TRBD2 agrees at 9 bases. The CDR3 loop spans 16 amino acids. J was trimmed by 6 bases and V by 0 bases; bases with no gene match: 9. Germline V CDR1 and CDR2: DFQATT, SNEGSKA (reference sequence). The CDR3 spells CSARDRLAGIRNEQFF. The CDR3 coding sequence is TGCAGTGCTAGAGACCGTCTAGCGGGAATACGCAATGAGCAGTTCTTC.

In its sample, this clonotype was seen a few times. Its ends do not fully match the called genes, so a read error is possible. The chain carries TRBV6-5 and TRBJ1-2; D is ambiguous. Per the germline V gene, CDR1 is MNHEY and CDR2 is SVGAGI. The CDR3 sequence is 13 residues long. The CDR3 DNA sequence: TGTGCCAGCAGTGACTCGATCACATATGGCTACACCTTC. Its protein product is CASSDSITYGYTF.

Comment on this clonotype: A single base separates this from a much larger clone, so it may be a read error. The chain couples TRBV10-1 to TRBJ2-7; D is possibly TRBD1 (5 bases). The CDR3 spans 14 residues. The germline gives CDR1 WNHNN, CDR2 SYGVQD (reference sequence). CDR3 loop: CAISDLAGTYEQYF. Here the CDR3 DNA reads TGCGCCATCAGTGATTTGGCAGGGACCTACGAGCAGTACTTC.

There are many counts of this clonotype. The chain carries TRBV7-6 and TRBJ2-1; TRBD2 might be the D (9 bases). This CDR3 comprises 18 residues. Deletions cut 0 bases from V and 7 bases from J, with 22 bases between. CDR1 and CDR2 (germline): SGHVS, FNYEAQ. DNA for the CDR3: TGTGCCAGCAGCTTAGCGAACAGCGGGGGGTACAGGGGGAATGAGCAGTTCTTC. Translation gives CASSLANSGGYRGNEQFF.

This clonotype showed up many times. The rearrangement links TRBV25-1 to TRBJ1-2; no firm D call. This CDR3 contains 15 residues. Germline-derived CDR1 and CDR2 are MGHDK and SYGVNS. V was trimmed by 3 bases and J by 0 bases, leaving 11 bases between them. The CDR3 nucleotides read TGTGCCAGCAGTGACTGGGGAGCCTCTAACTATGGCTACACCTTC. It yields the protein CASSDWGASNYGYTF.

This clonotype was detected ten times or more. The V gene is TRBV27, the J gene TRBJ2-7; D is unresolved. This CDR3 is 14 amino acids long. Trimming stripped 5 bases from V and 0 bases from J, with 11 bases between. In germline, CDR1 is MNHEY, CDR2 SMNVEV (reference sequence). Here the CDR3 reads CASSPGHNSYEQYF. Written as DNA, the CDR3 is TGTGCCAGCAGTCCCGGGCATAACTCCTACGAGCAGTACTTC.

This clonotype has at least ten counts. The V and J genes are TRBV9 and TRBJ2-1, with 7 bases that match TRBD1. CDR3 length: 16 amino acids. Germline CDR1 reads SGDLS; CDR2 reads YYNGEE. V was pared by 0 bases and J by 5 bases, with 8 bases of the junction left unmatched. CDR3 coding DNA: TGTGCCAGCAGCGTAGGTCTGGGACAGACGGACAATGAGCAGTTCTTC. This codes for CASSVGLGQTDNEQFF.

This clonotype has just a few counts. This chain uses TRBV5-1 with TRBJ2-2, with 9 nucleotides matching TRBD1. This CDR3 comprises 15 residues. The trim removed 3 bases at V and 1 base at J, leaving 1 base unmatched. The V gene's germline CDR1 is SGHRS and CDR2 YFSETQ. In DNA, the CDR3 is TGCGCCAGCAGCTCGACAGGGGGGAACACCGGGGAGCTGTTTTTT. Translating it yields CASSSTGGNTGELFF.

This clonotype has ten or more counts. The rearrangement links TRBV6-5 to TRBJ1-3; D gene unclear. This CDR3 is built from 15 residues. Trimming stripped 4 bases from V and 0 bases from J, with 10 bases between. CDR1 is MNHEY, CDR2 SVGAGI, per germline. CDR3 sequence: CASSLDGVSGNTIYF. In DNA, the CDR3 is TGTGCCAGCAGTTTAGACGGCGTCTCTGGAAACACCATATATTTT.

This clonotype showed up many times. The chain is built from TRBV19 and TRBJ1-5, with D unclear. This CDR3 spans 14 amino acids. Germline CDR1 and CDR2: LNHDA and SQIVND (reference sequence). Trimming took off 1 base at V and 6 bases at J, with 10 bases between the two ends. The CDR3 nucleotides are TGTGCCAGTAGTATAGGGACGCCGCTTCAGCCCCAGCATTTT. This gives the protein CASSIGTPLQPQHF.